This entry features one T cell receptor (beta chain) sequence. No cognate antigen has been identified for it. The read ends 3 residues shy of where the CDR3 ends; the end is completed using the germline J gene. This specimen belongs to a study of T cells in women clearing cervical HPV infection (dated by TCRdb to 2017 to 2018). Looking at the study overall: The cases were some 26 women with histologically confirmed HPV16-related CIN3 or worse, and 2 of those women had invasive cancers. For cases, the median interval between lesion detection and blood sampling was more than 130 days, with an interquartile range of roughly 85 to 220 days. Blood from cases was collected at the visit where the lesion was first found, while blood from controls was collected once the infection could no longer be detected. Quality controls consisted of five blinded duplicates per group, for a total of about 60 samples made up of roughly 50 participants and roughly ten replicates. Cases had a median age of around 32 years and controls had a median age of 38, with no significant differences in baseline characteristics. The parent cohort enrolled 10,000 or so women aged 18 or older in Guanacaste, Costa Rica, during about 1992 to 1995 and followed them for 6 to 7 years. Since only a few of the women had HLA typing available, the possibility that HLA type was acting as a confounder could not be ruled out. Cases were matched to controls by age within five years and by the year the sample was collected. The exploratory proof-of-principle case-control study was nested within the Guanacaste HPV Natural History Study in Costa Rica and compared TCR repertoires across cervical HPV16 outcomes. The controls were fewer than 30 women whose single incident HPV16 infection cleared within 12 months with no development of precancer or cancer. On the study overall, not on this receptor specifically: Cases had lower TRBV6-7 relative abundance than controls (about 0.1% versus 0.15%; Bonferroni P = 0.0008). T-cell numbers per sample were unknown, so richness differences could reflect varying T-cell content rather than repertoire biology. CIN3+ cases had significantly higher TCR repertoire richness than controls across sequencing depths, but evenness did not differ between the groups. Because of the cross-sectional design, the study could not determine whether the associations came before infection or resulted from infection, and neither effector/memory subsets nor HPV-specific T cells were isolated. Random forest classifiers combining richness and V gene abundances distinguished cases from controls with an estimated AUC of 0.83.

Every participant had a single incident cervical HPV16 infection, and prevalent HPV16 infections were excluded. Cervical HPV DNA was detected with MY09/MY11 PCR, and genotyping was done by dot-blot hybridization. Around 15 mL of heparinized blood were centrifuged, and the buffy coat was split into aliquots, frozen at -30 degrees C, and then kept at -80 degrees C. QIAGEN kits were used to extract genomic DNA from buffy coat specimens. TCR beta CDR3 regions were amplified by multiplex PCR from an average of about 1,300 ng genomic DNA per sample using the immunoSEQ assay. The assay corrected primer bias using a complete synthetic TCR repertoire to establish an amplification baseline. The amplicons were sequenced using the Illumina platform. Regarding the original processing steps: Sequences were error-corrected by clustering with frequency ratios and a modified nearest-neighbor algorithm, then analyzed in the immunoSEQ Analyzer with IMGT gene definitions. At each rarefaction depth, TCR richness and evenness were averaged across 20 rarefaction repeats, and any sample with fewer sequences than the depth was left out. V, D and J gene relative abundances were compared between groups with Wilcoxon rank sum tests, applying FDR correction. An intraclass correlation of just under 96% for TCR richness and an average of roughly 76% across 66 gene segments were obtained from the blinded duplicates. Here the immuneACCESS table is served through TCRdb, limited to in-frame sequences with V and J called. Missing clones are a known gap in these copies; in checked studies unresolved V genes cover under half, and the rest lacks a known reason. For V, J and clone size, that table is used; D and trimming come from the DNA. The sample's own table lists some 30,000 clones. The top ten constitute approximately 3% of the sample.

Its CDR3 holds 15 amino acids, cysteine through phenylalanine. The CDR3 was read in part: 36 bases, with the frame set at base 1. From the germline V gene, CDR1 is SGHTA and CDR2 is FQGTGA. V is shortened by 5 bases, J by 3 bases, and the region joining them spans 16 bases. The TCR comes from a woman aged 18 to 75 with a cervical HPV16 infection that either progressed to CIN3+ or cleared (not recorded which). Material: blood buffy coat. Recombination connected TRBV7-3 to TRBJ1-1, and perhaps TRBD1 as D gene, on 6 matching bases. For the CDR3, the sequence is CASSPGGGGDTEAFF. The DNA read from the CDR3 is TGTGCCAGCAGCCCGGGGGGGGGCGGTGACACTGAA.